This T cell receptor (beta chain) was sequenced in a study of blood T cell repertoires in COVID-19. Study-level information: Some COVID-19 samples were acute and others convalescent; all came from the United States, Italy and Spain.

Recruited during active infection, patients (from Seattle) were subsequently followed longitudinally. This table comes from immunoSEQ multiplex PCR, and its TCRdb copy is limited to in-frame clones, with some not included. The sample lists 250,000 to 400,000 clones; almost 90% were seen once. This clonotype was obtained from a woman in her twenties or thirties with COVID-19, enrolled during active disease. The sample consisted of peripheral blood.

CDR3 in amino acids: CAWRLYNEQFF. The CDR3 coding sequence is TGTGCCTGGAGACTGTACAATGAGCAGTTCTTC. This sequence joins TRBV30 and TRBJ2-1; D is ambiguous. The CDR3 extends over 11 amino acids. Trimming shortened V by 3 bases and J by 4 bases, and 4 bases separated the two germline ends. Germline V lookup: CDR1 GTSNPN, CDR2 SVGIG (reference sequence).